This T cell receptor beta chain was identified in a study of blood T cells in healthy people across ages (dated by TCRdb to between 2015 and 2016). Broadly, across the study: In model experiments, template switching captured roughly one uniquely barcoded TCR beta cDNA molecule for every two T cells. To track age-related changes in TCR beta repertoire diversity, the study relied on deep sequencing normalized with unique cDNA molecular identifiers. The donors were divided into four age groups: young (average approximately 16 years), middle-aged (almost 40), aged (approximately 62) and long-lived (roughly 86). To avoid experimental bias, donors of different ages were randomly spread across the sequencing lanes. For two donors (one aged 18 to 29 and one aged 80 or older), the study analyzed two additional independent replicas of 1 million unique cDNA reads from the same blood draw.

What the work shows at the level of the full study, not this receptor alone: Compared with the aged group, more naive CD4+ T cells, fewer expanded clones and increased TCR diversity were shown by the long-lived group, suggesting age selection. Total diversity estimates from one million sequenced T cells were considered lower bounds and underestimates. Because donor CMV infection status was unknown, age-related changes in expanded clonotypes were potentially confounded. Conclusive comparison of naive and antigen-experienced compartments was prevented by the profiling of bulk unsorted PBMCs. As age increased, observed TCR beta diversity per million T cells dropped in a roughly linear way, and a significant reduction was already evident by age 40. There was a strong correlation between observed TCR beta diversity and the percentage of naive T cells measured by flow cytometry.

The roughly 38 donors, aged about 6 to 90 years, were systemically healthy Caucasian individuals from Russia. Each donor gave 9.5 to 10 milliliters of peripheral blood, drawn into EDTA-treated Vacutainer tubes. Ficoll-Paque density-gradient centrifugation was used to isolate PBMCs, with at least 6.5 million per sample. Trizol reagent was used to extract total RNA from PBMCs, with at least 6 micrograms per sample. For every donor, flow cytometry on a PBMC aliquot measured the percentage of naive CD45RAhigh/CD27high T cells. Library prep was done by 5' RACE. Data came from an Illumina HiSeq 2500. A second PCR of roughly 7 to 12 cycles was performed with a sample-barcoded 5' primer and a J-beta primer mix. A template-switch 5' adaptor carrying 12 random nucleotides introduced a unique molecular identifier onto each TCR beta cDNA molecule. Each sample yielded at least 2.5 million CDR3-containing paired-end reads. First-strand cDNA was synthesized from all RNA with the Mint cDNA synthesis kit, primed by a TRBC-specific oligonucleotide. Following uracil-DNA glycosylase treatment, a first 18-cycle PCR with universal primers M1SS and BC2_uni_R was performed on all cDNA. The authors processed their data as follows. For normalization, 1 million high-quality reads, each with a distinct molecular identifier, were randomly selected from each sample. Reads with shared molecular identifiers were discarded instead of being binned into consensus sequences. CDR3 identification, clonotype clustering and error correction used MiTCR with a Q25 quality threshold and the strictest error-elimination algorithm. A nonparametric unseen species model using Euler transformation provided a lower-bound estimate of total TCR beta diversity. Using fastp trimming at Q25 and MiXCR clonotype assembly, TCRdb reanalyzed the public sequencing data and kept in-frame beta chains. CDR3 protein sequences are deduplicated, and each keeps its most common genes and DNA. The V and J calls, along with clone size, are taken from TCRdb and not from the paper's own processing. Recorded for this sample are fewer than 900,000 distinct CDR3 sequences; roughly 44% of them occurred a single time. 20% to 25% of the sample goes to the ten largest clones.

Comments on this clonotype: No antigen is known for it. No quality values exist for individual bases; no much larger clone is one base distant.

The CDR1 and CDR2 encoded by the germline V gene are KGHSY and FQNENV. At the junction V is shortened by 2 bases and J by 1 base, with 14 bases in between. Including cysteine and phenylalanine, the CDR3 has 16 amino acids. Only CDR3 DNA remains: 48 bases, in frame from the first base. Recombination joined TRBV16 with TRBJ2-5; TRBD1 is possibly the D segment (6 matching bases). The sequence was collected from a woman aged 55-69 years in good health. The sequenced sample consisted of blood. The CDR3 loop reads CASSQVRQALQETQYF. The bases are TGTGCCAGCAGCCAAGTCCGACAGGCCCTCCAAGAGACCCAGTACTTC.